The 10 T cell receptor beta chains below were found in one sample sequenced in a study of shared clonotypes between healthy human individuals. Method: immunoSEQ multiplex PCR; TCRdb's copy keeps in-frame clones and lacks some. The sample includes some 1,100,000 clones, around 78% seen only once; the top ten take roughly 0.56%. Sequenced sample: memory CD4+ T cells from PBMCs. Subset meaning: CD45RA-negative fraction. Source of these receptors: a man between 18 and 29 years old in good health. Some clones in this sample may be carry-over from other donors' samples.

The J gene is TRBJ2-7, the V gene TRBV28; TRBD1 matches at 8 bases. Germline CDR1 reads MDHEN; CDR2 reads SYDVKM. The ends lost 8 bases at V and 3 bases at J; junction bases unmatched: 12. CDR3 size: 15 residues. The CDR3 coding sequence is TGTGCCAGCCGACCAGGGGGCGCGAACGGCTACGAGCAGTACTTC. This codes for CASRPGGANGYEQYF.

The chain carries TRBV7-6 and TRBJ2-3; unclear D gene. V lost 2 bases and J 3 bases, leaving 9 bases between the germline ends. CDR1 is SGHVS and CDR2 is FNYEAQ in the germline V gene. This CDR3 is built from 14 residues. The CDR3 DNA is TGTGCCAGCAGCTTAATATCTCTGACAGATACGCAGTATTTT. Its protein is CASSLISLTDTQYF.

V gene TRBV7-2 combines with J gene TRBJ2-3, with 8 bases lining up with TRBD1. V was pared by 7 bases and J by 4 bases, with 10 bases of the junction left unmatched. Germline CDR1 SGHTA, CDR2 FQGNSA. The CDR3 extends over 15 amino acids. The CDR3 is CASKGQGHRADTQYF. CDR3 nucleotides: TGTGCCAGCAAAGGACAGGGCCATCGGGCAGATACGCAGTATTTT. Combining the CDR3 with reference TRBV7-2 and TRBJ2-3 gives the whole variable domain GAGVSQSPSNKVTEKGKDVELRCDPISGHTALYWYRQSLGQGLEFLIYFQGNSAPDKSGLPSDRFSAERTGGSVSTLTIQRTQQEDSAVYLCASKGQGHRADTQYFGPGTRLTVL.

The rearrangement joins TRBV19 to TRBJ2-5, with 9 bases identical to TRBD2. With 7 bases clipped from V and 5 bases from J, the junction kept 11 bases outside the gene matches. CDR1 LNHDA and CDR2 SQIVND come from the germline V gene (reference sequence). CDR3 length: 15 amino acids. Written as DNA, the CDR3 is TGTGCCAGTACCCTTAGCGGGGGTCTTTTGGAGACCCAGTACTTC. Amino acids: CASTLSGGLLETQYF.

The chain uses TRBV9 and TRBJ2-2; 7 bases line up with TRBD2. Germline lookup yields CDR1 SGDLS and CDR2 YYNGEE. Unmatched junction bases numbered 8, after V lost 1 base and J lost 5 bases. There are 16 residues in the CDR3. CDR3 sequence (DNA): TGTGCCAGCAGCGTACAAGCGCGGGGAGGGACCGGGGAGCTGTTTTTT. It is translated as CASSVQARGGTGELFF.

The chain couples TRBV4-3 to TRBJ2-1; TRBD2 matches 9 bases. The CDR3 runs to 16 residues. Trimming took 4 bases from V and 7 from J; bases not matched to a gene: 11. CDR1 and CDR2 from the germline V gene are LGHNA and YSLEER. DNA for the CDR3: TGCGCCAGCAGCCCCCAATTTGGGACTAGCAGGAATGAGCAGTTCTTC. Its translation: CASSPQFGTSRNEQFF.

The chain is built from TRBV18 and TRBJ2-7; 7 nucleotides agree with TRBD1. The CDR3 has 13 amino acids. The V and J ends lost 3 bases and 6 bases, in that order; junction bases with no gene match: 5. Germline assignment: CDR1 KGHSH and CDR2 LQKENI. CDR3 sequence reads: CASSPQPGGEQYF. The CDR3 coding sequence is TGTGCCAGCTCACCCCAGCCAGGGGGCGAGCAGTACTTC.

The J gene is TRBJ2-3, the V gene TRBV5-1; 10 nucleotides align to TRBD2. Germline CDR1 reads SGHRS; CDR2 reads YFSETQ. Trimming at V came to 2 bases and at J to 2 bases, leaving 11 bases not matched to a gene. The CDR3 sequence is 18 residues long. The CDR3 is CASSLMSGRGLNTDTQYF. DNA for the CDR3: TGCGCCAGCAGCTTAATGAGCGGGAGGGGACTTAACACAGATACGCAGTATTTT.

The DNA of the CDR3 is TGTGCCATCAGCCCCACGGAGCCCGGGGAGCTGTTTTTT. Amino acid sequence: CAISPTEPGELFF. The genes are TRBV10-3 and TRBJ2-2; D uncertain. This CDR3 is 13 amino acids long. Trimming left V 6 bases short and J 6 bases short, with 11 bases between. In germline, CDR1 is ENHRY, CDR2 SYGVKD.

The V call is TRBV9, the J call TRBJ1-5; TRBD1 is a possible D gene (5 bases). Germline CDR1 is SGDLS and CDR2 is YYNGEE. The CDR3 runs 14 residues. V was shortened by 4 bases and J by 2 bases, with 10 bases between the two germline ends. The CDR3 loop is CASSQGGGNQPQHF. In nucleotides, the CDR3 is TGTGCCAGCAGCCAAGGAGGGGGCAATCAGCCCCAGCATTTT.